This T cell receptor (beta chain) was profiled in a study of CD8 T cells in Susac syndrome. The CDR3 sequence is 19 residues long. Germline loops: CDR1 MDHEN, CDR2 SYDVKM. The V and J ends lost 4 bases and 6 bases, in that order; junction bases with no gene match: 14. Random hexamers were used to reverse transcribe an amount of roughly 0.5 to 1 ug RNA. TCRdb independently ran MiXCR on the immunoSEQ multiplex PCR reads; one entry per CDR3 protein. The sample includes more than 90,000 distinct CDR3 sequences, around 92% of them seen just once. This TCR was recovered from a human donor with multiple sclerosis. The source material was CD4+ T cells from PBMCs. The V call is TRBV28, the J call TRBJ2-3; 15 positions match TRBD2. CDR3 in DNA: TGTGCCAGCAGTTCCCCAGGACTAGCGGGGGGGCGGGCCCGGGATACGCAGTATTTT. Its translation: CASSSPGLAGGRARDTQYF.